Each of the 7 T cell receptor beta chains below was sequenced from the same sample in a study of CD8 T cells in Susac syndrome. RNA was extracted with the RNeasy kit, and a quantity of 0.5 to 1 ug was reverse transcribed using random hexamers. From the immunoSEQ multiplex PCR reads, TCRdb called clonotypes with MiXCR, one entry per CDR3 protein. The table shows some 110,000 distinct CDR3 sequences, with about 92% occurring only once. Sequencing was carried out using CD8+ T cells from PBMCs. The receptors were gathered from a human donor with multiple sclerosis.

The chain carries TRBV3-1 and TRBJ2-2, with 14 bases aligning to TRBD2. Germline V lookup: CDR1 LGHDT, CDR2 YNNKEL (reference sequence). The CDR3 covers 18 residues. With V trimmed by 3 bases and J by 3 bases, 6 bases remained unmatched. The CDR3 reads CASSQALGLAGDTGELFF. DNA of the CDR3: TGTGCCAGCAGCCAGGCGCTGGGACTAGCGGGAGACACCGGGGAGCTGTTTTTT.

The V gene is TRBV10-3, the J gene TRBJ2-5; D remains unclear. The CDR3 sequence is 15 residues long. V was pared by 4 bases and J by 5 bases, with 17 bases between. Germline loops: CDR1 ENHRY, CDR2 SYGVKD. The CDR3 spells CAISGIPTGGETQYF. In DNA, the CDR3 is TGTGCCATCAGTGGGATCCCAACTGGCGGCGAGACCCAGTACTTC.

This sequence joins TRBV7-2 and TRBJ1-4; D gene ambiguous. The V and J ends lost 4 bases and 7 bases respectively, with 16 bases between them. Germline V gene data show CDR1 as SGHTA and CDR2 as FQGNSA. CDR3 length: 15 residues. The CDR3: CASSSPDRLGEKLFF. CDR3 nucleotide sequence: TGTGCCAGCAGCTCCCCTGATCGTTTAGGTGAAAAACTGTTTTTT.

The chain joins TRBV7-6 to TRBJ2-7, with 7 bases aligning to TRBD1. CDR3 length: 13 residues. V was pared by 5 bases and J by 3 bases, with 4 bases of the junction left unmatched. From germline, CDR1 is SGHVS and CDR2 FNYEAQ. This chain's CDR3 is CASSIRQGYEQYV. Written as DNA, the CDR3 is TGTGCCAGCAGCATAAGACAGGGCTACGAGCAGTACGTC.

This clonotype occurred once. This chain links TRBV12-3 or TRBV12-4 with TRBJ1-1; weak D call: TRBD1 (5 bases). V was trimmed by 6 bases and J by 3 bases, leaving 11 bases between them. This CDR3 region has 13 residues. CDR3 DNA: TGTGCCAGCAGGACGCAGGGAGACACTGAAGCTTTCTTT. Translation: CASRTQGDTEAFF.

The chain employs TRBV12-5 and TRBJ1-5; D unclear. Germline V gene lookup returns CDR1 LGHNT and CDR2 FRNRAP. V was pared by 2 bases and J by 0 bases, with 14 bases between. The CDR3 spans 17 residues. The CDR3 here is CASGLSSRELSNQPQHF. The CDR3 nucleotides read TGTGCTAGTGGTTTGTCCTCACGCGAACTTAGCAATCAGCCCCAGCATTTT.

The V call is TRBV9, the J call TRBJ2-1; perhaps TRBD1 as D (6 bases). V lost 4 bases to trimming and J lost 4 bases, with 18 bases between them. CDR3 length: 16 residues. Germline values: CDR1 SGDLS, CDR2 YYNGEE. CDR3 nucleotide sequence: TGTGCCAGCAGCACGAACAGGGTTTCGACATACAATGAGCAGTTCTTC. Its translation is CASSTNRVSTYNEQFF.